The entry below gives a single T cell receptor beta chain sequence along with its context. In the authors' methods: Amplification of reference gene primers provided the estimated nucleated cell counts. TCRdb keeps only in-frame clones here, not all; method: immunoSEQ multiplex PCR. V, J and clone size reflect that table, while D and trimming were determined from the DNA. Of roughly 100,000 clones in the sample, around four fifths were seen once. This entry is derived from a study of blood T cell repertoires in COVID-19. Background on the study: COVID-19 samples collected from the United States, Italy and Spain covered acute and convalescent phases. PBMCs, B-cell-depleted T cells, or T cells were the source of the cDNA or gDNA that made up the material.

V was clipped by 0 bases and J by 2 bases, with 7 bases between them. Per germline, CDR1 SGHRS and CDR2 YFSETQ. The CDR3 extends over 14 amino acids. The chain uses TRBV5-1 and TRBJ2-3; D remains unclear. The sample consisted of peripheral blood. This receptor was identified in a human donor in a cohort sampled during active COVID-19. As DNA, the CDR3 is TGCGCCAGCAGCTTGGTGGCAGACACAGATACGCAGTATTTT. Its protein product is CASSLVADTDTQYF. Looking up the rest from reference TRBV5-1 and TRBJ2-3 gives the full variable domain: KAGVTQTPRYLIKTRGQQVTLSCSPISGHRSVSWYQQTPGQGLQFLFEYFSETQRNKGNFPGRFSGRQFSNSRSEMNVSTLELGDSALYLCASSLVADTDTQYFGPGTRLTVL.